A single sample gave rise to the 3 T cell receptor beta chains below, sequenced in a study of T-cell reconstitution after alpha-beta-depleted transplantation in children. Using unique molecular identifiers, the investigators prepared the TCRbeta library. TCRdb re-analysed the PCR reads in MiXCR, keeping a single row per CDR3 protein. The table lists approximately 240,000 distinct CDR3 sequences, around 9.6% of them singletons, with roughly 6.2% in the top ten. Sequences were derived from PBMCs from the stem cell graft donor, sampled from the stem cell graft. The receptors were sampled from a human donor who donated a stem cell graft to a child with acute lymphoblastic leukemia.

The V gene is TRBV5-6, the J gene TRBJ1-2; D ambiguous. The germline V and J ends were trimmed by 2 bases and 3 bases, with 11 bases remaining between them. The CDR3 totals 14 residues. The V gene's germline CDR1 is SGHDT and CDR2 YYEEEE. The CDR3 nucleotides read TGTGCCAGCAGCTTCCCCGGAAGCGACTATGGCTACACCTTC. Amino acid sequence: CASSFPGSDYGYTF.

This clonotype was recorded at least ten times. This chain joins TRBV5-6 and TRBJ2-5, with unresolved D. Germline V gene lookup returns CDR1 SGHDT and CDR2 YYEEEE. Trimming removed 4 bases at V and 2 bases at J, with 15 bases between. This CDR3 has 15 residues. The CDR3 DNA sequence: TGTGCCAGCAGCGGTTTCGGGCCCTTACAAGAGACCCAGTACTTC. This gives the protein CASSGFGPLQETQYF.

In this sample, this clonotype turned up a few times. J is TRBJ2-7 and V is TRBV7-2; D remains ambiguous. The CDR3 runs 14 residues. The V and J ends lost 3 bases and 4 bases respectively, with 13 bases between them. CDR1 is SGHTA, CDR2 FQGNSA, per germline. This CDR3 is CASSFSLEVYEQYF. The CDR3 DNA sequence: TGTGCCAGCAGCTTCAGCCTAGAAGTATACGAGCAGTACTTC.